The 10 T cell receptor beta chains in this list originate from one sample, sequenced in a study of CXCR3-negative and CXCR3-positive naive CD8 T cells. The TRB cDNA libraries were prepared by 5' RACE with UMI labels. Using the 5' RACE reads, TCRdb records one entry per CDR3 protein without DNA. The sample features about 60,000 distinct CDR3 sequences, with about 0.78% in its top ten. The study, taken as a whole, reports: A higher hydrophobicity marked the TRB CDR3s of CXCR3-positive naive cells versus CXCR3-negative naive cells.

The antigens these receptors bind are not known. Sequenced material: naive CXCR3+ CD8+ T cells from blood. Sample subset: CD45RO-CCR7+CD27+CD95- naive CD8+ T cells expressing CXCR3 (TNR3+). The receptors were gathered from a human donor in good health. Some clones in this sample may be carry-over from other donors' samples.

The chain uses TRBV6-5 and TRBJ2-7; checking the TCRdb D call of TRBD1 is not possible without DNA. The length of the CDR3 is 15 residues. Germline CDR1 MNHEY, CDR2 SVGAGI. The CDR3 here is CASSYLPGANYEQYF.

The chain uses TRBV7-9 and TRBJ2-3; TCRdb selects TRBD2, and the lack of DNA leaves this call unchecked. Germline values: CDR1 SEHNR, CDR2 FQNEAQ (reference sequence). CDR3 length equals 15 residues. The CDR3 region is CASSPGLVQRNTQYF.

V is TRBV28 and J is TRBJ1-6; TCRdb proposes TRBD1, but this gene call is untestable without DNA. Germline assignment: CDR1 MDHEN and CDR2 SYDVKM. This CDR3 is 16 amino acids long. The CDR3 here is CASSWRDRRNNSPLHF.

This chain links TRBV7-9 with TRBJ2-1. Germline CDR1 reads SEHNR; CDR2 reads FQNEAQ (reference sequence). This CDR3 contains 16 residues. This chain's CDR3 is CASSLERRMLNNEQFF.

This chain connects TRBV2 to TRBJ2-7; TCRdb's D gene call, TRBD1, goes unchecked for lack of DNA. The CDR3 has 12 residues. The germline V gene has CDR1 SNHLY and CDR2 FYNNEI. The CDR3 spells CASSPGGGEQYF. Based on the CDR3 plus reference TRBV2 and TRBJ2-7, the full variable domain is EPEVTQTPSHQVTQMGQEVILRCVPISNHLYFYWYRQILGQKVEFLVSFYNNEISEKSEIFDDQFSVERPDGSNFTLKIRSTKLEDSAMYFCASSPGGGEQYFGPGTRLTVT.

The chain links TRBV28 to TRBJ2-7; TCRdb reports TRBD1, a call that lacks DNA to check it against. Germline loops: CDR1 MDHEN, CDR2 SYDVKM. This CDR3 contains 15 residues. The CDR3: CASSFTGTPPFEQYF.

V usage is TRBV6-2 or TRBV6-3 and J usage is TRBJ2-5; TCRdb designates TRBD2, a call that cannot be tested without DNA. This CDR3 is 18 amino acids long. Germline V CDR1 and CDR2: MNHEY, SVGEGT. The chain's CDR3 is CASSDGLAGTPGVETQYF.

The chain links TRBV29-1 to TRBJ2-2; TCRdb returns TRBD1, unconfirmable since there is no DNA. The CDR3 is 15 amino acids. Germline V CDR1 and CDR2: SQVTM, ANQGSEA. This CDR3 is CSVEVRDRTTGELFF.

The rearrangement links TRBV11-3 to TRBJ2-1; as DNA is missing, the TRBD1 call by TCRdb cannot be tested. This CDR3 comprises 16 residues. Germline loops: CDR1 SGHNT, CDR2 YENEEA. CDR3 sequence: CASSPSGTGLGDEQFF.

This rearrangement joins TRBV29-1 to TRBJ2-2; TCRdb gives TRBD1 as the D gene, but with no DNA this cannot be confirmed. The CDR3 length is 13 residues. Looked up from germline, CDR1 is SQVTM and CDR2 is ANQGSEA. CDR3: CSVWGESTGELFF.